Listed below are T cell receptor beta chains from one sample, sequenced in a study of shared clonotypes between healthy human individuals. Here immunoSEQ multiplex PCR was the method, and the copy in TCRdb shows in-frame clones only, minus some. The sample records fewer than 400,000 clones, 74% being singletons. Sequencing was performed on memory CD4+ T cells sorted from blood. Every receptor here comes from a man younger than 45 in good health. Each CDR3 is given with its conserved first and last residue. The D gene is left open where the match is weak. Not all rows give a size; the values are once, few, many and, for expanded clones, a class.

j_call: TRBJ2-1
v_call: TRBV4-2
clone_size: -
d_call: TRBD2
cdr3_aa: CASSLGLAGDNEQFF
cdr3_nt: TGTGCCAGCAGCCTTGGACTAGCGGGAGACAATGAGCAGTTCTTC

j_call: TRBJ2-7
v_call: TRBV18
clone_size: many
d_call: TRBD1
cdr3_aa: CASSIQGAGEQYF
cdr3_nt: TGTGCCAGCTCCATACAGGGGGCTGGGGAGCAGTACTTC

j_call: TRBJ1-1
v_call: TRBV2
clone_size: -
d_call: -
cdr3_aa: CASSVSMNTEAFF
cdr3_nt: TGTGCCAGCAGTGTTAGTATGAACACTGAAGCTTTCTTT

j_call: TRBJ2-7
v_call: TRBV6-1
clone_size: -
d_call: TRBD2
cdr3_aa: CASSGVRLAGSYEQYF
cdr3_nt: TGTGCCAGCAGTGGCGTTCGACTAGCGGGTAGCTACGAGCAGTACTTC

j_call: TRBJ2-5
v_call: TRBV15
clone_size: -
d_call: -
cdr3_aa: CATSRDPGREETQYF
cdr3_nt: TGTGCCACCAGCAGAGATCCGGGCAGGGAGGAGACCCAGTACTTC

j_call: TRBJ2-1
v_call: TRBV14
clone_size: -
d_call: -
cdr3_aa: CASSQVTTNEQFF
cdr3_nt: TGTGCCAGCAGCCAAGTAACTACCAATGAGCAGTTCTTC

j_call: TRBJ1-5
v_call: TRBV30
clone_size: -
d_call: -
cdr3_aa: CAWSNDHQTQPQHF
cdr3_nt: TGTGCCTGGAGTAACGATCACCAGACCCAGCCCCAGCATTTT

j_call: TRBJ2-1
v_call: TRBV27
clone_size: -
d_call: TRBD1
cdr3_aa: CASSSDRPRAEAFF
cdr3_nt: TGTGCCAGCAGTTCGGACAGGCCCCGAGCGGAGGCGTTCTTC

j_call: TRBJ2-3
v_call: TRBV28
clone_size: few
d_call: -
cdr3_aa: CASRPGTDTQYF
cdr3_nt: TGTGCCAGCAGACCGGGCACAGATACGCAGTATTTT

j_call: TRBJ1-4
v_call: TRBV5-4
clone_size: -
d_call: TRBD1
cdr3_aa: CASSQGPGQGENEKLFF
cdr3_nt: TGTGCCAGCAGCCAAGGCCCGGGACAGGGGGAAAATGAAAAACTGTTTTTT

j_call: TRBJ2-1
v_call: TRBV19
clone_size: -
d_call: TRBD1
cdr3_aa: CASSKQGALINEQFF
cdr3_nt: TGTGCCAGTAGTAAACAGGGGGCGCTAATCAATGAGCAGTTCTTC

j_call: TRBJ2-5
v_call: TRBV27
clone_size: -
d_call: TRBD1
cdr3_aa: CASSLGQGGPGEQYF
cdr3_nt: TGTGCCAGCAGTTTAGGACAGGGAGGACCGGGGGAGCAGTACTTC

j_call: TRBJ2-5
v_call: TRBV5-1
clone_size: few
d_call: -
cdr3_aa: CASSLSYGGNQYF
cdr3_nt: TGCGCCAGCAGTTTATCCTACGGTGGGAACCAGTACTTC

j_call: TRBJ2-7
v_call: TRBV25-1
clone_size: -
d_call: TRBD2
cdr3_aa: CASRERGEQYF
cdr3_nt: TGTGCCAGCAGGGAGCGGGGCGAGCAGTACTTC

j_call: TRBJ2-7
v_call: TRBV20-1
clone_size: once
d_call: -
cdr3_aa: CSAASSEQYF
cdr3_nt: TGCAGTGCAGCGTCCTCCGAGCAGTACTTC

j_call: TRBJ2-1
v_call: TRBV28
clone_size: -
d_call: -
cdr3_aa: CASSPGVRVSSYNEQFF
cdr3_nt: TGTGCCAGCAGTCCAGGAGTTCGGGTGAGCTCCTACAATGAGCAGTTCTTC

j_call: TRBJ2-1
v_call: TRBV5-4
clone_size: -
d_call: -
cdr3_aa: CASSLVGRGEQFF
cdr3_nt: TGTGCCAGCAGCTTGGTAGGTAGAGGCGAGCAGTTCTTC

j_call: TRBJ1-4
v_call: TRBV27
clone_size: few
d_call: -
cdr3_aa: CASSVDRSNEKLFF
cdr3_nt: TGTGCCAGCAGTGTCGACAGGAGTAATGAAAAACTGTTTTTT

j_call: TRBJ2-2
v_call: TRBV6-6
clone_size: -
d_call: TRBD1
cdr3_aa: CASSFTGTGVIGELFF
cdr3_nt: TGTGCCAGCAGTTTCACCGGGACAGGGGTTATCGGGGAGCTGTTTTTT

j_call: TRBJ2-1
v_call: TRBV9
clone_size: few
d_call: -
cdr3_aa: CASSVVPGGPYNEQFF
cdr3_nt: TGTGCCAGCAGCGTAGTTCCCGGGGGCCCATACAATGAGCAGTTCTTC

j_call: TRBJ2-3
v_call: TRBV5-1
clone_size: many
d_call: TRBD2
cdr3_aa: CASSSGLWTSSSTDTQYF
cdr3_nt: TGCGCCAGCAGCTCGGGGCTGTGGACTAGCTCAAGCACAGATACGCAGTATTTT

j_call: TRBJ2-1
v_call: TRBV11-3
clone_size: -
d_call: -
cdr3_aa: CASSSQKRIQFF
cdr3_nt: TGTGCCAGCAGCTCCCAAAAAAGGATTCAGTTCTTC